The present TCR beta chain was sequenced within a study of T cell responses to AZD1222 COVID-19 vaccine. Study results and limitations: Baseline serostatus was positive in only six AZD1222 recipients. Vaccine-related CD4 TCRs covered spike, predominating at 160-218 and 743-854. Scientists sampled the repertoires only once the peak T cell response had passed.

A word on this clone: Its antigen remains unknown.

Germline V gene lookup returns CDR1 SGHTA and CDR2 FQGTGA. Trimming took 5 bases from V and 2 from J; bases not matched to a gene: 8. The CDR3 has 17 amino acids. Sequencing used immunoSEQ multiplex PCR; TCRdb keeps in-frame clones, though not all of them. The table shows about 130,000 clones, with around 90% occurring only once. The clonotype originates from an adult in good health. The sample in question was peripheral blood, obtained on day 0 of MenACWY control vaccination. The V gene is TRBV7-3, the J gene TRBJ2-2; 10 bases line up with TRBD2. CDR3 sequence reads: CASSPKSGRANTGELFF. Written as DNA, the CDR3 is TGTGCCAGCAGCCCAAAGAGCGGGAGGGCTAACACCGGGGAGCTGTTTTTT.